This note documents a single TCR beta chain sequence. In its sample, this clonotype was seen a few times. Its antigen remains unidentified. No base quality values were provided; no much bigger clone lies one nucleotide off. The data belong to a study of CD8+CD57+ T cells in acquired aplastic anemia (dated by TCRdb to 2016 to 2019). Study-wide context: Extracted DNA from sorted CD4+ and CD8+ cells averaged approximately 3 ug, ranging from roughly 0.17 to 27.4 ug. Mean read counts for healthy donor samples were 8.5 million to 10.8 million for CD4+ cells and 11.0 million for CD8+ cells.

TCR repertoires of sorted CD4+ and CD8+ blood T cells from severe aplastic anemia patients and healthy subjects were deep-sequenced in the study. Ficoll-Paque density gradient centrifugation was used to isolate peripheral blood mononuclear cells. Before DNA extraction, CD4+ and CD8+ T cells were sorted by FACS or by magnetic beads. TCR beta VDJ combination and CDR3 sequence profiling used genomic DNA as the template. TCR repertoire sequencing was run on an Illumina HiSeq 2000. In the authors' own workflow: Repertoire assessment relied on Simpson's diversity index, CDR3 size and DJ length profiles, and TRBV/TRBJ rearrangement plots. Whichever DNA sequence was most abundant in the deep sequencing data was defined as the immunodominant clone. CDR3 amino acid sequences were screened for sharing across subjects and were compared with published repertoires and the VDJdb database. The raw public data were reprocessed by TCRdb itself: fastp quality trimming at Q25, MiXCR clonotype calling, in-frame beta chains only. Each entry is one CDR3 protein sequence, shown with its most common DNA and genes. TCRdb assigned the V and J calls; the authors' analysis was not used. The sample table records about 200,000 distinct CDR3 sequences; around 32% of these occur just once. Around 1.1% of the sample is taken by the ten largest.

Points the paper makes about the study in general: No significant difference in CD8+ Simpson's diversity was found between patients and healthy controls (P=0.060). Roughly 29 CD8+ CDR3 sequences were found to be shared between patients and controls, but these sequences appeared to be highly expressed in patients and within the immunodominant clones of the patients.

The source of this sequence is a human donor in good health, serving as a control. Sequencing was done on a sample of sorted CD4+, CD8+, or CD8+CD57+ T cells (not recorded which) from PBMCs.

The DNA is as follows: TGTGCCAGCAGCCAAGACGTGAGGACCCAGTACTTC. Its product reads: CASSQDVRTQYF. The chain uses TRBV3-1 and TRBJ2-5; the D segment cannot be called with confidence. According to the germline V gene (reference sequence), CDR1 reads LGHDT and CDR2 reads YNNKEL. Trimming costs V 0 bases and J 7 bases, and their ends lie 6 bases apart. Including cysteine and phenylalanine, the CDR3 has 12 amino acids. Just CDR3 DNA is preserved here, 36 bases in frame from base 1.